Listed here is a single TCR beta chain. Antigen unknown. Researchers amplified the TCR beta CDR3 regions from RNA transcripts. RT-PCR in the first round (using the HTBI primer set) targeted the TCR CDR3. TCRdb independently ran MiXCR on the multiplex PCR reads; one entry per CDR3 protein. Among 380,000 or so distinct CDR3 sequences listed, approximately 14% were seen once. The data were obtained in a study of T cells in Graves' hyperthyroidism and ophthalmopathy. Overall study context: Peripheral blood was collected at initial diagnosis, before any treatment.

The study, taken as a whole, reports: Separating ophthalmopathy from stable hyperthyroidism was achieved by a 13 V-J model. Ophthalmopathy was predicted by the model a median of roughly 6.6 months ahead of onset. Among clonotypes expanded in thyroid above 0.001, most were also found in blood.

This receptor was taken from a young woman with Graves' hyperthyroidism. Sequencing was carried out using blood.

Here the CDR3 reads CASSIDPSGGSYNEQFF. In DNA, the CDR3 is TGTGCCAGTAGTATAGACCCTAGCGGGGGGTCCTACAATGAGCAGTTCTTC. V and J are TRBV19 and TRBJ2-1; 11 nucleotides agree with TRBD2. With 0 bases clipped from V and 1 base from J, the junction kept 2 bases outside the gene matches. This CDR3 is 17 amino acids long. Per germline, CDR1 LNHDA and CDR2 SQIVND (reference sequence).